This TCR beta chain was profiled in a study of T cell changes during pregnancy in multiple sclerosis. There are 13 residues in the CDR3. Germline loops: CDR1 SEHNR, CDR2 FQNEAQ (reference sequence). With 5 bases removed from V and 8 bases from J, the gap between germline ends came to 13 bases. Clones were read by immunoSEQ multiplex PCR, and TCRdb kept only the in-frame ones, dropping some. The top ten clones hold approximately 2.2% of a sample with almost 65,000 clones, about 90% of them seen once. This chain connects TRBV7-9 to TRBJ2-1; D call uncertain. The source was peripheral blood, collected in the first trimester of pregnancy. The TCR originated in a female donor with multiple sclerosis, enrolled in a pregnancy study. The CDR3 sequence: CASSDTDYDEQFF. The CDR3 region has the DNA TGTGCCAGCAGCGATACTGATTACGATGAGCAGTTCTTC.